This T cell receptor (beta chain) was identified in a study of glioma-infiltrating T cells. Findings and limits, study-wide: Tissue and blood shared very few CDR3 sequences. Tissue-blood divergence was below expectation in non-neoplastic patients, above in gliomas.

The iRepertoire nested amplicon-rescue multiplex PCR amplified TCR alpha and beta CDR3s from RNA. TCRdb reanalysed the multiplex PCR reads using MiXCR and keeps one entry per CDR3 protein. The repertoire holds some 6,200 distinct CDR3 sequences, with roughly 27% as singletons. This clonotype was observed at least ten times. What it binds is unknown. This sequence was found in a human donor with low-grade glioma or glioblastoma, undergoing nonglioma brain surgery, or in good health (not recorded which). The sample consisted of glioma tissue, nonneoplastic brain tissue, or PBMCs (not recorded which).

The CDR3 spells CASSQVLETQYF. Written as DNA, the CDR3 is TGTGCCAGCAGCCAAGTTTTAGAGACCCAGTACTTC. This chain links TRBV14 with TRBJ2-5, with D unresolved. Germline V gene lookup returns CDR1 SGHDN and CDR2 FVKESK. This CDR3 comprises 12 residues. Trimming took 1 base from V and 4 from J, leaving 4 bases between them.